Given below is one T cell receptor (beta chain) in context. Its cognate antigen has yet to be identified. Per-base qualities were not stored, and no clone one base away is much larger. Whole blood was collected in K2EDTA tubes by collaborating institutions according to the institutions' own protocols. Collaborator samples were shipped for TCRbeta analysis as frozen whole blood, isolated PBMCs, or DNA extracted from either sample type. The germline V gene specifies KGHSH as CDR1 and LQKENI as CDR2. Counted from cysteine to phenylalanine, this CDR3 has 11 amino acids. Here the CDR3 DNA is all that survives: 33 bases in frame from base 1. The germline ends are 10 bases apart after V is trimmed by 6 bases and J by 8 bases. The sample originates from a study of blood T cell repertoires in COVID-19 (dated by TCRdb to the early 2020s). As for the study more broadly: The collaborator samples originated in the United States, Italy and Spain and spanned the acute and convalescent phases of COVID-19. The material from the prospective study consisted of cDNA or gDNA derived from T cells, B-cell-depleted T cells, or PBMCs. Subjects who had been exposed to COVID-19, were actively infected with it, or had recovered from it provided the deeply sampled blood TCRbeta repertoires that made up the dataset. The repertoires were made available in a free public database intended to serve as a resource for research on the immune response to SARS-CoV-2. Samples came from the ongoing ImmuneRACE study (first 160 participants) plus 1,254 subjects from 6 global collaborators. Sample metadata almost always included a de-identified subject ID, COVID-19 status, age in years and sex. Where HLA class I and class II types were available, the types were taken from metadata supplied by the sample provider, not from assay-based typing. Beyond this particular receptor, the publication reports: The amount of clinical and demographic metadata varied by source and participant and was provided uncurated.

TCRbeta CDR3 regions were amplified from genomic DNA using the immunoSEQ Assay, a bias-controlled multiplex PCR. The paper's processing steps were these. Within the assay, amplification of reference gene primers was used to estimate how many nucleated cells each sample contained. To quantify the absolute abundance of each unique TCRbeta CDR3 rearrangement, sequence reads were collapsed and filtered. For each sample, productive Simpson clonality was calculated as the square root of Simpson's diversity index across productive rearrangements. Not all clones reach the TCRdb copy of this immuneACCESS table, which keeps in-frame sequences only. Checked studies attribute under half of the gap to unresolved V genes and leave the rest unexplained. V, J and clone size are those of that table, while D and trimming were read from the DNA. A total of tens of thousands of clones appear in this sample, around 84% of them only once. In total, the top ten clones hold about 8.5% of the sample.

This TCR derives from an elderly man with active or convalescent COVID-19. In this chain, TRBV18 is recombined with TRBJ1-2, with the D gene uncertain. The sequenced material came from peripheral blood. Here the CDR3 is given as CASSSSRGYTF. The bases are TGTGCCAGCTCCTCCTCTAGAGGCTACACCTTC.